This T cell receptor beta chain came from a study of CD8 T cell repertoires and HIV-1 epitope variants. At the level of the study: Each of Twenty-five Gag and Nef epitope peptides stimulated a separate culture. Separate from the cultures, 1M uncultured T cells served as baseline. Study-level points and caveats: The TAALDMSHF plasma variant had no responses, unlike KF9 (roughly 5 clonotypes) and HW9 (one).

The CDR3 contains 18 residues. CDR1 SGHRS and CDR2 YFSETQ come from the germline V gene. Trimming cost V 1 base and J 4 bases, with 23 bases left between them. On the immunoSEQ platform, TCR beta CDR3s were sequenced at survey depth. Libraries were prepared by immunoSEQ multiplex PCR; TCRdb keeps only in-frame clonotypes and omits some of them. The data contain tens of thousands of clones, roughly 80% of them singletons. On this clone itself: What it binds is unknown.

This receptor was obtained from a male donor with HIV. Sequencing used uncultured baseline CD8+ T cells from peripheral blood mononuclear cells (PBMCs). J is TRBJ1-2 and V is TRBV5-1; a weak D match, TRBD1 (6 bases). The CDR3, as DNA: TGCGCCAGCAGCTTGTGGGCGACAGGACAGTCGGTAGGCTATGGCTACACCTTC. As protein: CASSLWATGQSVGYGYTF.